These 7 T cell receptor beta chains were sequenced from one sample in a study of T cell responses to AZD1222 COVID-19 vaccine. Profiling relied on immunoSEQ multiplex PCR, and the TCRdb table lists in-frame clones only, not all of them. The data contain 150,000 or so clones, 92% of them singletons. The sample was peripheral blood, taken 28 days after the second AZD1222 dose. The receptors stem from an adult who received the AZD1222 COVID-19 vaccine.

V gene TRBV7-9 combines with J gene TRBJ1-2; weak D call: TRBD1 (5 bases). The V gene lost 3 bases and the J gene lost 0 bases, with 11 bases spanning the gap. The CDR3 contains 15 residues. The germline V gene encodes CDR1 SEHNR and CDR2 FQNEAQ (reference sequence). DNA for the CDR3: TGTGCCAGCAGCTTCTATACAGGACCTAACTATGGCTACACCTTC. Translated: CASSFYTGPNYGYTF.

J is TRBJ2-3 and V is TRBV7-9; 12 positions agree with TRBD2. This CDR3 is built from 14 residues. Germline CDR1 and CDR2: SEHNR and FQNEAQ (reference sequence). V lost 3 bases and J lost 6; bases outside the gene matches: 1. In DNA, the CDR3 is TGTGCCAGCAGCTTGGGGACTAGCGGGGATACGCAGTATTTT. It encodes CASSLGTSGDTQYF. The whole variable domain, remainder taken from reference TRBV7-9 and TRBJ2-3, is DTGVSQNPRHKITKRGQNVTFRCDPISEHNRLYWYRQTLGQGPEFLTYFQNEAQLEKSRLLSDRFSAERPKGSFSTLEIQRTEQGDSAMYLCASSLGTSGDTQYFGPGTRLTVL.

This clone was picked up one time. J is TRBJ2-1 and V is TRBV29-1, with 9 bases lining up with TRBD1. Trimming at V came to 7 bases and at J to 7 bases, leaving 11 bases not matched to a gene. Germline assignment: CDR1 SQVTM and CDR2 ANQGSEA. The length of the CDR3 is 14 residues. The CDR3 coding sequence is TGCAGCGCGAGGGACAGGGAAGAAGGGAATGAGCAGTTCTTC. It specifies CSARDREEGNEQFF.

The chain links TRBV10-3 to TRBJ2-5; 9 bases map to TRBD2. J was trimmed by 5 bases and V by 3 bases; bases with no gene match: 13. The germline V gene encodes CDR1 ENHRY and CDR2 SYGVKD. This CDR3 has 17 residues. The CDR3 nucleotides are TGTGCCATCAGTGAAAGGTTGTTAGCGGGAGTTCGGGAGACCCAGTACTTC. Amino acids: CAISERLLAGVRETQYF.

The V and J genes are TRBV7-6 and TRBJ1-2, with 7 bases that match TRBD1. Germline values: CDR1 SGHVS, CDR2 FNYEAQ. Trimming cost V 1 base and J 4 bases; bases outside gene matches: 3. The CDR3 consists of 14 residues. The CDR3 DNA reads TGTGCCAGCAGCTTAGGGACAGGACCCTATGGCTACACCTTC. Amino acid sequence: CASSLGTGPYGYTF.

The chain is built from TRBV19 and TRBJ2-1; 8 positions match TRBD1. CDR1 LNHDA and CDR2 SQIVND come from the germline V gene (reference sequence). Trimming removed 3 bases from V and 7 bases from J; junction bases left unmatched: 2. There are 13 residues in the CDR3. The CDR3 sequence is CASSIDRGNEQFF. For the CDR3, the DNA is TGTGCCAGTAGTATCGACAGGGGAAATGAGCAGTTCTTC.

The J gene is TRBJ2-7, the V gene TRBV5-5; D is possibly TRBD1 (6 bases). The germline V and J ends were trimmed by 4 bases and 5 bases, with 13 bases remaining between them. CDR3 length: 13 residues. CDR1 and CDR2 (germline): SGHKS, YYEKEE (reference sequence). Here the CDR3 DNA reads TGTGCCAGCAGCACAGGACAGATAGACGAGCAGTACTTC. Protein product: CASSTGQIDEQYF.